This T cell receptor (beta chain) was identified during a study of cytomegalovirus exposure and HLA in healthy donors. 13 Jbeta primers and 60 Vbeta primers were used for the PCR. Profiled with immunoSEQ multiplex PCR; TCRdb holds only in-frame clones, not every one. This sample yields over 110,000 clones, of which roughly four fifths are seen a single time; around 2.6% belongs to the top ten. The source is a male donor in good health and CMV-seronegative. Sequencing input: PBMCs.

The CDR3 DNA is TGTGCCAGCAGCCACCGGACAGTAACAGATACGCAGTATTTT. Translation gives CASSHRTVTDTQYF. The J gene is TRBJ2-3, the V gene TRBV4-2; the D gene is possibly TRBD1 (6 bases). The CDR3 is 14 residues long. V was cut by 3 bases and J by 3 bases, with 10 bases left in between. Germline CDR1 is LGHNA and CDR2 is YNFKEQ.